A selection of T cell receptor beta chains follows, all from one sample in a study of T cells in lung cancer brain metastases. Generated by immunoSEQ multiplex PCR, the TCRdb table keeps only in-frame clones and is missing some. Of almost 5,500 clones listed, less than 90% are singletons. The sample taken for sequencing was tumor tissue from the primary lung tumor. Receptors were obtained from a man between 65 and 85 years old with non-small cell lung cancer. The CDR3 runs from the conserved cysteine through the conserved F or W. D genes are given only for firm matches. The size of a clone is reported for some rows only, either as once, few or many, or as a class for expanded clones.

>.|TRBJ1-1|.|TRBV2
TGTGCCAGCAGTGACCATAGGACAGCGTCGGAGGTACAAGCTTTCTTT
CASSDHRTASEVQAFF
>.|TRBJ1-6|.|TRBV6-6
TGTGCCAGCACCTTAGGACGGGCGGTACCCCTCCACTTT
CASTLGRAVPLHF
>TRBD2|TRBJ2-3|.|TRBV2
TGTGCCAGTGACAGGGACAGCGGGGGGGCATGGGGCACAGATACGCAGTATTTT
CASDRDSGGAWGTDTQYF
>.|TRBJ2-1|few|TRBV10-3
TGTGCCATCAGCGGGCCTGTCTCGCATGAGCAGTTCTTC
CAISGPVSHEQFF
>.|TRBJ2-1|few|TRBV19
TGTGCCAGTACCAAAAAGGCTACAACTGGTGAGCAGTTCTTC
CASTKKATTGEQFF
>TRBD1|TRBJ1-2|.|TRBV5-1
TGCGCCAGCAGCTTCGAGGGGGCGAGAGGCTACACCTTC
CASSFEGARGYTF
>TRBD1|TRBJ1-2|.|TRBV19
TGTGCCAGTAGTGCGACAGGGGGTAACTATGGCTACACCTTC
CASSATGGNYGYTF
>.|TRBJ2-1|.|TRBV11-3
TGTGCCAGCAGCTTAGATCCTCTAGGGGGATTTTTGTTCTTC
CASSLDPLGGFLFF
>TRBD1|TRBJ1-2|.|TRBV5-8
TGTGCCAGCAGCTTGTCCGGGACAGCCTTCGGGGGCTACACCTTC
CASSLSGTAFGGYTF
>.|TRBJ2-3|once|TRBV6-4
TGTGCCAGCAGTGACTCGATGGGGGATACGCAGTATTTT
CASSDSMGDTQYF
>.|TRBJ1-1|.|TRBV30
TGTGCCTGGAGTAGACAGGAAAACACTGAAGCTTTCTTT
CAWSRQENTEAFF
>.|TRBJ2-2|.|TRBV6-5
TGTGCCAGCCGTCACAGAGTTTTGGCCGGGGAGCTGTTTTTT
CASRHRVLAGELFF
>TRBD2|TRBJ2-3|.|TRBV6-1
TGTGCCAGCAGTGAACGGGGGGGCTCCCCCGCAGATACGCAGTATTTT
CASSERGGSPADTQYF
>TRBD1|TRBJ2-7|once|TRBV27
TGTGCCAGCACTGGGACAGGCGGTGGGGAGCAGTACTTC
CASTGTGGGEQYF
>.|TRBJ1-3|.|TRBV5-4
TGTGCCAGCAGCCCAGGACTGACCTATGGAAACACCATATATTTT
CASSPGLTYGNTIYF
>.|TRBJ2-1|.|TRBV4-1
TGCGCCAGCAGCCAACTTCGGTACCCAAACAATGAGCAGTTCTTC
CASSQLRYPNNEQFF
>.|TRBJ1-5|few|TRBV6-5
TGTGCCAGCAGCCAATCCAATACCCAGCCCCAGCATTTT
CASSQSNTQPQHF
>TRBD1|TRBJ2-2|.|TRBV7-9
TGTGCCAGCAGCTTGGTTTGGACAGGATCAAAGGAGCTGTTTTTT
CASSLVWTGSKELFF
>TRBD1|TRBJ2-7|.|TRBV30
TGTGCCTGGAGTGGGGACAGCTACGAGCAGTACTTC
CAWSGDSYEQYF
>.|TRBJ2-7|.|TRBV9
TGTGCCAGCAGCCCGGACCTACCTGGATCCTACGAGCAGTACTTC
CASSPDLPGSYEQYF
>.|TRBJ1-2|once|TRBV29-1
TGCAGCGTTGTACGACAGTCGGGCTACACCTTC
CSVVRQSGYTF
>.|TRBJ1-2|.|TRBV6-1
TGTGCCAGCAGTGACAGTTTCCGGGTCGGCTACACCTTC
CASSDSFRVGYTF
>.|TRBJ1-4|.|TRBV2
TGTGCCAGCAGTGTGGGCAGGAATAATGAAAAACTGTTTTTT
CASSVGRNNEKLFF
>.|TRBJ2-7|.|TRBV7-6
TGTGCCAGCAGCTTAAGAGGTAGCGAGCAGTACTTC
CASSLRGSEQYF
>.|TRBJ2-5|.|TRBV20-1
TGCAGTGCTAGTGCCGGGGAGACCCAGTACTTC
CSASAGETQYF
>TRBD1|TRBJ2-7|.|TRBV15
TGTGCCACCAGCGGACAGGGAGCCTACGAGCAGTACTTC
CATSGQGAYEQYF
>.|TRBJ1-1|.|TRBV14
TGTGCCAGCAGCCAGAGAACAGGGAGGAAAACTGAAGCTTTCTTT
CASSQRTGRKTEAFF
>TRBD1|TRBJ1-4|.|TRBV30
TGTGCCTGGACGCCCGACAGGGGCTGGAATGAAAAACTGTTTTTT
CAWTPDRGWNEKLFF
>.|TRBJ2-1|.|TRBV6-6
TGTGCCAGCAGTTACGTTGGGGCCCCCTCAGTCTTGAAGCAGTTCTTC
CASSYVGAPSVLKQFF
>.|TRBJ2-7|.|TRBV30
TGTGCCTCGAATCAAGGGGGCTACGAGCAGTACTTC
CASNQGGYEQYF
>TRBD2|TRBJ2-3|.|TRBV19
TGTGCCAGTAGTATCATTAGCGGGACACTCACAGATACGCAGTATTTT
CASSIISGTLTDTQYF
>.|TRBJ1-1|.|TRBV6-5
TGTGCCAGCAGTTACTCGGGATACACTGAAGCTTTCTTT
CASSYSGYTEAFF
>.|TRBJ1-1|.|TRBV7-9
TGTGCCAGCAGCTTAGATCTGGGGTTCACTGAAGCTTTCTTT
CASSLDLGFTEAFF
>TRBD1|TRBJ1-6|.|TRBV5-1
TGCGCCAGCAGCCTGGACAGGGGTTCTAGGCGGCCCCTCCACTTT
CASSLDRGSRRPLHF
>TRBD1|TRBJ2-1|.|TRBV29-1
TGCAGCGGAGCCGGGACAGATTATTACAATGAGCAGTTCTTC
CSGAGTDYYNEQFF
>.|TRBJ2-3|.|TRBV12-5
TGTGCTAGTGCCGGGGCCGCAGATACGCAGTATTTT
CASAGAADTQYF
>TRBD1|TRBJ1-2|.|TRBV29-1
TGCAGCGTTGAAGGACAGGGGAGCTATGGCTACACCTTC
CSVEGQGSYGYTF
>.|TRBJ2-7|.|TRBV7-5
TGTGTCAGAAGCCACCGCGAGCAGTACTTC
CVRSHREQYF
>TRBD2|TRBJ2-7|.|TRBV7-6
TGTGCCAGCAGCTTGGGTTTAGGGGCTAGCGGGTACGAGCAGTACTTC
CASSLGLGASGYEQYF
>TRBD1|TRBJ2-1|.|TRBV6-4
TGTGCCACTTACAGGGGGATCGACAATGAGCAGTTCTTC
CATYRGIDNEQFF
>.|TRBJ1-2|.|TRBV5-5
TGTGCCAGCAGCTCAGGGTTGTCTAGGTATGGCTACACCTTC
CASSSGLSRYGYTF
>.|TRBJ2-2|.|TRBV10-3
TGTGCCATCAGTGGAGGATCCGGGGAGCTGTTTTTT
CAISGGSGELFF
>TRBD2|TRBJ2-1|.|TRBV11-2
TGTGCCAGCAGCTTAGTTACTAGCGGGAGGATGTATGAGCAGTTCTTC
CASSLVTSGRMYEQFF
>.|TRBJ2-7|once|TRBV7-8
TGTGCCAGCAGCTTAGCTGGGACCTACGAGCAGTACTTC
CASSLAGTYEQYF
>.|TRBJ1-2|.|TRBV7-9
TGTGCCAGCAGCTTTAGGGACTATGGCTACACCTTC
CASSFRDYGYTF
>.|TRBJ1-3|.|TRBV30
TGTGCCTGGGCCGGAGTTGGCTCTGGAAACACCATATATTTT
CAWAGVGSGNTIYF
>TRBD1|TRBJ1-4|few|TRBV7-2
TGTGCCAGCAGCTTGGACAGGGATGAAAAACTGTTTTTT
CASSLDRDEKLFF
>TRBD1|TRBJ2-1|.|TRBV11-3
TGTGCCAGCAGCTCAACGACAGGGTACAATGAGCAGTTCTTC
CASSSTTGYNEQFF
>TRBD2|TRBJ2-1|.|TRBV6-6
TGTGCCAGCAGTTCCCGTCTAGCGGGGGGGCCTAATGAGCAGTTCTTC
CASSSRLAGGPNEQFF
>.|TRBJ1-5|.|TRBV5-1
TGCGCCAGCAGCTTGGAGCCTAGCAATCAGCCCCAGCATTTT
CASSLEPSNQPQHF
>TRBD1|TRBJ2-7|once|TRBV6-1
TGTGCCAGTAGTCATACACAGGGGGTGACCTACGAGCAGTACTTC
CASSHTQGVTYEQYF
>.|TRBJ2-3|.|TRBV5-1
TGCGCCAGCAGCTTGGGATCTAACGGAAGCACAGATACGCAGTATTTT
CASSLGSNGSTDTQYF
>.|TRBJ2-5|few|TRBV30
TGTGCCTGGAGTCGGCAGGGGGAGACCCAGTACTTC
CAWSRQGETQYF
>.|TRBJ1-5|.|TRBV5-5
TGTACCAGCAGCTTGGAATCTTCATTTTCCAGGGACGATCGGCCCCAGCATTTT
CTSSLESSFSRDDRPQHF
>.|TRBJ2-7|once|TRBV10-3
TGTGCCATCAGTGAGCCAGGGTCCAGTTCCTACGAGCAGTACTTC
CAISEPGSSSYEQYF
>TRBD2|TRBJ2-3|.|TRBV9
TGTGCCAGCAGCTCCCAGACTAGCGGGACTATAATGGATACGCAGTATTTT
CASSSQTSGTIMDTQYF
>.|TRBJ2-7|.|TRBV2
TGTGCCAGCAGCGCGGGACCCTACGAGCAGTACTTC
CASSAGPYEQYF
>TRBD1|TRBJ2-7|.|TRBV28
TGTGCCACCGGAGGACAGGGGTATTCCTACGAGCAGTACTTC
CATGGQGYSYEQYF
>TRBD1|TRBJ1-6|.|TRBV7-9
TGTGCCAGCAGCTCCCCGGACAGGAAGATTGATTCACCCCTCCACTTT
CASSSPDRKIDSPLHF
>TRBD1|TRBJ1-1|.|TRBV6-5
TGTGCCAGCAGTCACCGACGGACAGGGCGGACTGAAGCTTTCTTT
CASSHRRTGRTEAFF